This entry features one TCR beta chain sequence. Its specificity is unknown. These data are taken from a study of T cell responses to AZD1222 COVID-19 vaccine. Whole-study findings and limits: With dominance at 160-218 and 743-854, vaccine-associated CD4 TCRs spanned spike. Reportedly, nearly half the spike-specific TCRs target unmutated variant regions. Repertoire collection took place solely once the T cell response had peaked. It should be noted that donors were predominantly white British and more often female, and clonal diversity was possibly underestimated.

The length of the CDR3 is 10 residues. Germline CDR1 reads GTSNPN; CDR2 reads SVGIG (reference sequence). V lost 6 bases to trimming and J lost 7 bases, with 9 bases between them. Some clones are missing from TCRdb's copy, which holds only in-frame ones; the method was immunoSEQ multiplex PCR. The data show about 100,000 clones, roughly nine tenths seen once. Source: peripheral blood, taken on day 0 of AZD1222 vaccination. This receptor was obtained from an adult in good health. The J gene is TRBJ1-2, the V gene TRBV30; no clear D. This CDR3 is CACHVGGYTF. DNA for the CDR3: TGTGCCTGCCACGTCGGTGGCTACACCTTC.